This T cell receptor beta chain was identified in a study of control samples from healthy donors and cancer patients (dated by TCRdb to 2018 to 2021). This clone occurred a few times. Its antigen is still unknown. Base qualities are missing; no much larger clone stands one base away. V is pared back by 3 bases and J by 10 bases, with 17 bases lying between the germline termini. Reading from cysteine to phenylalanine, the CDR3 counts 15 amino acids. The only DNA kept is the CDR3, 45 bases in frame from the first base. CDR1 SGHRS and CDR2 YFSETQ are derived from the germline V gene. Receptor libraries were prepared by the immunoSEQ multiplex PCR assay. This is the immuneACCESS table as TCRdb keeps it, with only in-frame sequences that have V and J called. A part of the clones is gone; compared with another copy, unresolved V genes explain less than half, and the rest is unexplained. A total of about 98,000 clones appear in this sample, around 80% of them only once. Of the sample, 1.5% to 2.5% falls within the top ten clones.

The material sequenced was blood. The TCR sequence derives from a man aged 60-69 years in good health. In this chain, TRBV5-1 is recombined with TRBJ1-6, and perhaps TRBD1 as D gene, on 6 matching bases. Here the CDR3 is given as CASSWLYRVGSPLHF. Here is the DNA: TGCGCCAGCAGCTGGCTTTACAGGGTCGGATCACCCCTCCACTTT.